This T cell receptor (beta chain) was profiled in a study of blood T cell repertoires in COVID-19. This CDR3 is 18 amino acids long. Trimming removed 5 bases at V and 0 bases at J, with 20 bases between. Germline V gives CDR1 LNHNV, CDR2 YYDKDF (reference sequence). Adults between about 18 and 95 years of age took part from under 25 US areas. Assay used: immunoSEQ multiplex PCR; TCRdb lists only in-frame clones, some missing. This sample carries approximately 220,000 clones, nearly 90% of them seen once, and the ten largest clones take approximately 16%. The specimen sequenced was PBMCs or T cells enriched from blood (not recorded which). The TCR originated in a man aged 25 to 45 who had been exposed to COVID-19. This chain links TRBV15 with TRBJ1-3, with D possibly TRBD1 on 5 matching bases. The DNA of the CDR3 is TGTGCCACCAGCCCCCTACTTCAGGGTACAGGCTCTGGAAACACCATATATTTT. This sequence encodes CATSPLLQGTGSGNTIYF.